The 28 T cell receptor beta chains below were found in one sample sequenced in a study of OX40 agonist ivuxolimab in advanced cancers. Clones were read by immunoSEQ multiplex PCR, and TCRdb kept only the in-frame ones, dropping some. The table has 35,000 to 45,000 clones, approximately 86% seen once. The input for sequencing was CD4+ or CD8+ T cells sorted from blood, taken in a trial of the OX40 agonist ivuxolimab. These receptors originate from an adult with an advanced solid tumor such as melanoma, head and neck, liver or kidney cancer.

V is TRBV7-6 and J is TRBJ1-2, with 7 bases fitting TRBD1. Germline CDR1 is SGHVS and CDR2 is FNYEAQ. The CDR3 runs to 16 residues. V lost 5 bases to trimming and J lost 7 bases; unmatched junction nucleotides: 16. CDR3 bases: TGTGCCAGCAGCCCTGAAACAGGGGCGAAGGACTCTGGCTACACCTTC. Translating it yields CASSPETGAKDSGYTF.

The V gene is TRBV11-1, the J gene TRBJ1-1; a weak D match, TRBD1 (5 bases). The CDR3 contains 13 residues. The germline V and J ends were trimmed by 1 base and 8 bases, with 11 bases remaining between them. The germline CDR1 and CDR2 sequences are SGHAT and FQDESV (reference sequence). The CDR3 region is CASSLERGREAFF. In nucleotides, the CDR3 is TGTGCCAGCAGCTTAGAACGGGGGAGGGAAGCTTTCTTT.

The chain has TRBV5-1 and TRBJ2-7, with D perhaps matching TRBD1 (5 bases). Germline V gene data show CDR1 as SGHRS and CDR2 as YFSETQ. The CDR3 is made up of 14 amino acids. The V end was cut by 0 bases, the J end by 1 base, with 8 bases between. The CDR3 loop is CASSLEQGSYEQYF. CDR3 DNA sequence: TGCGCCAGCAGCTTGGAGCAGGGATCCTACGAGCAGTACTTC.

This clone was detected only a few times. The chain is built from TRBV11-2 and TRBJ1-5; 8 positions match TRBD1. This CDR3 is built from 15 residues. Losses at the gene ends were 1 base for V and 4 bases for J; bases not matched to a gene: 3. Per germline, CDR1 SGHAT and CDR2 FQNNGV. The CDR3 DNA reads TGTGCCAGCAGCTTAGGGCAGGGGGCTAATCAGCCCCAGCATTTT. Its protein product is CASSLGQGANQPQHF. Complete variable domain (other parts from reference TRBV11-2 and TRBJ1-5): EAGVAQSPRYKIIEKRQSVAFWCNPISGHATLYWYQQILGQGPKLLIQFQNNGVVDDSQLPKDRFSAERLKGVDSTLKIQPAKLEDSAVYLCASSLGQGANQPQHFGDGTRLSIL.

The chain combines TRBV5-6 with TRBJ2-7; TRBD2 matches 7 bases. Germline V gene sequence: CDR1 SGHDT, CDR2 YYEEEE. The CDR3 extends over 14 amino acids. After removal of 0 bases from V and 1 base from J, the junction contained 1 base not matched to a gene. For the CDR3, the DNA is TGTGCCAGCAGCTTGGGGGAGGGATCCTACGAGCAGTACTTC. As protein: CASSLGEGSYEQYF.

The chain combines TRBV7-9 with TRBJ1-1; D is uncertain. Trimming cost V 3 bases and J 11 bases, with 19 bases left between them. The germline CDR1 and CDR2 sequences are SEHNR and FQNEAQ (reference sequence). The CDR3 covers 14 residues. The CDR3 DNA sequence: TGTGCCAGCAGCTTGAGTGCAGTCGGATGGAGGGCTTTCTTT. Amino acid sequence: CASSLSAVGWRAFF.

CDR3 sequence reads: CASSQEWDQETQYF. DNA of the CDR3: TGCGCCAGCAGCCAAGAGTGGGACCAAGAGACCCAGTACTTC. This chain links TRBV4-3 with TRBJ2-5, with D unclear. Germline V gives CDR1 LGHNA, CDR2 YSLEER. V was trimmed by 0 bases and J by 0 bases, leaving 5 bases between them. The CDR3 totals 14 residues.

This clone was seen just once. The chain combines TRBV7-9 with TRBJ1-1; D not resolved. Trimming shortened V by 3 bases and J by 3 bases, and 11 bases separated the two germline ends. The CDR3 covers 14 residues. The germline CDR1 and CDR2 sequences are SEHNR and FQNEAQ (reference sequence). The CDR3 coding sequence is TGTGCCAGCAGCTTTTCAGGCTGGGACACTGAAGCTTTCTTT. This translates into CASSFSGWDTEAFF.

V usage is TRBV2 and J usage is TRBJ1-2, with unresolved D. This CDR3 spans 15 amino acids. V was shortened by 7 bases and J by 0 bases, with 15 bases between the two germline ends. Per the germline V gene, CDR1 is SNHLY and CDR2 is FYNNEI. For the CDR3, the DNA is TGTGCCAGCACCCTGGGCGGGCTAACTAACTATGGCTACACCTTC. Translating gives CASTLGGLTNYGYTF. The whole variable domain, remainder taken from reference TRBV2 and TRBJ1-2, is EPEVTQTPSHQVTQMGQEVILRCVPISNHLYFYWYRQILGQKVEFLVSFYNNEISEKSEIFDDQFSVERPDGSNFTLKIRSTKLEDSAMYFCASTLGGLTNYGYTFGSGTRLTVV.

V is TRBV11-2 and J is TRBJ2-5; 8 bases match TRBD2. There are 15 residues in the CDR3. Trimming removed 2 bases from V and 1 base from J; junction bases left unmatched: 3. Per germline, CDR1 SGHAT and CDR2 FQNNGV. As DNA, the CDR3 is TGTGCCAGCAGCTTACCCACTAGCGGCCAAGAGACCCAGTACTTC. This translates into CASSLPTSGQETQYF.

In DNA, the CDR3 is TGTGCCAGCAGCCCGGACCCGAGCTCCTACGAGCAGTACGTC. This sequence encodes CASSPDPSSYEQYV. The V call is TRBV6-5, the J call TRBJ2-7; no clear D gene. CDR1 is MNHEY and CDR2 is SVGAGI in the germline V gene. V was trimmed by 6 bases and J by 0 bases, leaving 12 bases between them. The CDR3 is 14 residues long.

The chain is built from TRBV7-8 and TRBJ1-1; D gene unclear. The germline gives CDR1 SGHVS, CDR2 FQNEAQ. This CDR3 contains 14 residues. The V and J ends lost 3 bases and 2 bases respectively, with 10 bases between them. Here the CDR3 DNA reads TGTGCCAGCAGCTTGTTACCATTAAACACTGAAGCTTTCTTT. Translated: CASSLLPLNTEAFF.

CDR3 nucleotide sequence: TGTGCCACCAGAAGTTCACGGAAAGAGACCCAGTACTTC. It yields the protein CATRSSRKETQYF. V gene TRBV15 combines with J gene TRBJ2-5; D ambiguous. Trimming took 6 bases from V and 3 from J, leaving 11 bases between them. CDR3 length: 13 residues. Per germline, CDR1 LNHNV and CDR2 YYDKDF (reference sequence).

This clone has a single count. The CDR3 DNA is TGTGCCAGCGCTCCGGGACTAGCACGCACCGGGGAGCTGTTTTTT. Its protein is CASAPGLARTGELFF. The chain joins TRBV7-7 to TRBJ2-2, with 9 bases matching TRBD2. V lost 8 bases, J lost 4 bases, and 8 bases stayed unmatched. CDR1 and CDR2 from the germline V gene are SSHAT and FNYEAQ (reference sequence). CDR3 length: 15 amino acids.

The gene calls are TRBV6-5 and TRBJ2-2, with D unresolved. CDR3 length: 15 amino acids. In germline, CDR1 is MNHEY, CDR2 SVGAGI. V was shortened by 0 bases and J by 6 bases, with 11 bases between the two germline ends. The CDR3 is CASSYSGSLPGELFF. As DNA, the CDR3 is TGTGCCAGCAGTTACTCAGGGTCGCTCCCCGGGGAGCTGTTTTTT.

This chain links TRBV5-4 with TRBJ1-2, with a possible D match to TRBD1 (5 bases). Germline V gene sequence: CDR1 SGHNT, CDR2 YYREEE (reference sequence). Trimming pared 0 bases from V and 1 base from J, leaving 7 bases between. The CDR3 spans 14 residues. CDR3 protein: CASSLARGNYGYTF. The CDR3 nucleotides are TGTGCCAGCAGCTTGGCGAGGGGTAACTATGGCTACACCTTC.

The chain employs TRBV4-3 and TRBJ1-1; D is perhaps TRBD1 (5 bases). The germline gives CDR1 LGHNA, CDR2 YSLEER. V shed 0 bases and J shed 2 bases, with 10 bases lying between them. This CDR3 contains 15 residues. CDR3 DNA: TGCGCCAGCAGCCAAGATTGGGGGGGAAACACTGAAGCTTTCTTT. This translates into CASSQDWGGNTEAFF.

The V gene is TRBV28, the J gene TRBJ2-1; 8 bases map to TRBD2. The CDR3 totals 15 residues. Germline CDR1 is MDHEN and CDR2 is SYDVKM. V shed 2 bases and J 1 base; nucleotides not matched to a gene: 1. Here the CDR3 DNA reads TGTGCCAGCAGTTTAGGCGGGGGGTCCTACAATGAGCAGTTCTTC. Amino acid sequence: CASSLGGGSYNEQFF.

The chain combines TRBV7-2 with TRBJ2-7; unclear D gene. The CDR3 runs to 15 residues. Germline CDR1 reads SGHTA; CDR2 reads FQGNSA. The V and J ends lost 4 bases and 3 bases respectively, with 16 bases between them. The CDR3: CASSSAPSSVYEQYF. Written as DNA, the CDR3 is TGTGCCAGCAGCTCTGCACCCTCTTCGGTCTACGAGCAGTACTTC.

The gene calls are TRBV7-2 and TRBJ1-6; no definite D call. This CDR3 spans 12 amino acids. V was trimmed by 1 base and J by 9 bases, leaving 4 bases between them. CDR1 and CDR2 from the germline V gene are SGHTA and FQGNSA. The CDR3 nucleotides are TGTGCCAGCAGCTTAGGTAGTTCACCCCTCCACTTT. It is translated as CASSLGSSPLHF.

Here the CDR3 reads CASSDSGDRGHAFF. As DNA, the CDR3 is TGTGCCAGCAGTGACTCGGGGGACAGGGGGCATGCTTTCTTT. The chain links TRBV6-4 to TRBJ1-1; 12 positions match TRBD1. The trim removed 0 bases at V and 11 bases at J, leaving 4 bases unmatched. The CDR3 is made up of 14 amino acids. The V gene's germline CDR1 is MRHNA and CDR2 SNTAGT.

This chain uses TRBV10-3 with TRBJ2-7; D is perhaps TRBD2 (7 bases). The CDR3 is 16 amino acids. Germline CDR1 and CDR2: ENHRY and SYGVKD. Trimming stripped 5 bases from V and 3 bases from J, with 20 bases between. CDR3 bases: TGTGCCATCAGTAGAGGAGAGGCGGGGGCGTTCTACGAGCAGTACGTC. Amino acids: CAISRGEAGAFYEQYV.

This chain connects TRBV4-3 to TRBJ2-2; D gene uncertain. The CDR3 consists of 12 residues. Trimming shortened V by 3 bases and J by 5 bases, and 4 bases separated the two germline ends. Looked up from germline, CDR1 is LGHNA and CDR2 is YSLEER. The CDR3 is CASSQGTGELFF. CDR3 sequence (DNA): TGCGCCAGCAGCCAGGGGACCGGGGAGCTGTTTTTT.

The DNA for the CDR3 is TGTGCCAGCAGAAGGACAGGGCCATCTACCCGCGCCAAAAACATTCAGTACTTC. Translation gives CASRRTGPSTRAKNIQYF. The V gene is TRBV9, the J gene TRBJ2-4; TRBD1 agrees at 8 bases. Germline V lookup: CDR1 SGDLS, CDR2 YYNGEE. V dropped 5 bases and J dropped 1; count of bases not matched to a gene: 14. The CDR3 has 18 residues.

The V gene is TRBV10-1, the J gene TRBJ1-5; D is uncertain. The CDR3 covers 11 residues. Trimming left V 11 bases short and J 8 bases short, with 13 bases between. Germline V gives CDR1 WNHNN, CDR2 SYGVQD (reference sequence). Here the CDR3 reads CAGTRSEPQHF. CDR3 nucleotide sequence: TGCGCCGGTACCCGCTCTGAGCCCCAGCATTTT.

This clone was recorded only once. The chain recombines TRBV2 with TRBJ2-3, with D maybe TRBD1 (5 bases). This CDR3 is built from 16 residues. Trimming shortened V by 4 bases and J by 1 base, and 15 bases separated the two germline ends. Germline V gives CDR1 SNHLY, CDR2 FYNNEI. CDR3 DNA: TGTGCCAGCAGTGGAAAGGGGAACCACGGCACAGATACGCAGTATTTT. Encoded protein: CASSGKGNHGTDTQYF.

In this sample, this clone turned up a few times. The chain joins TRBV29-1 to TRBJ1-1, with D perhaps TRBD1 (5 bases). Per germline, CDR1 SQVTM and CDR2 ANQGSEA. Trimming left V 6 bases short and J 7 bases short, with 15 bases between. The CDR3 covers 12 residues. The CDR3 DNA reads as TGCAGCGTCTCCCCAGGGCATCTTGAAGCTTTCTTT. Translated, it gives CSVSPGHLEAFF.

This rearrangement joins TRBV23-1 to TRBJ2-2; TRBD2 is a possible D gene (5 bases). TRBV23-1 qualifies as an ORF whose function is uncertain. The CDR3 sequence is 13 residues long. The germline V and J ends were trimmed by 0 bases and 8 bases, with 7 bases remaining between them. The CDR3 loop reads CASSQSSGGELFF. As DNA, the CDR3 is TGCGCCAGCAGTCAATCCTCGGGAGGGGAGCTGTTTTTT.